The subject of this entry is one T cell receptor beta chain. Its antigen is not identified. The data were obtained in a study of cytomegalovirus exposure and HLA in healthy donors. Regarding the study as a whole: Sequencing had likely introduced a cluster of highly shared sequence variants as an artifact. Donors belonging to an Asian-associated ancestry cluster reportedly showed fewer N-insertions in productive TCRs than the roughly 700-donor mean, according to what a later analysis found.

The CDR3 covers 15 residues. Germline V gene data show CDR1 as LGHNA and CDR2 as YNFKEQ. Trimming left V 0 bases short and J 2 bases short, with 11 bases between. The PCR contained 60 Vbeta and 13 Jbeta primers. Sequenced by immunoSEQ multiplex PCR; TCRdb stores in-frame clones only, minus some. This table holds tens of thousands of clones, roughly 79% found once. The sequenced material came from PBMCs. The TCR originated in a female donor in good health and CMV-seronegative. V and J are TRBV4-2 and TRBJ2-7; the D gene is possibly TRBD2 (5 bases). The chain's CDR3 is CASSQERSGPYEQYF. In nucleotides, the CDR3 is TGTGCCAGCAGCCAAGAAAGGAGCGGACCCTACGAGCAGTACTTC.